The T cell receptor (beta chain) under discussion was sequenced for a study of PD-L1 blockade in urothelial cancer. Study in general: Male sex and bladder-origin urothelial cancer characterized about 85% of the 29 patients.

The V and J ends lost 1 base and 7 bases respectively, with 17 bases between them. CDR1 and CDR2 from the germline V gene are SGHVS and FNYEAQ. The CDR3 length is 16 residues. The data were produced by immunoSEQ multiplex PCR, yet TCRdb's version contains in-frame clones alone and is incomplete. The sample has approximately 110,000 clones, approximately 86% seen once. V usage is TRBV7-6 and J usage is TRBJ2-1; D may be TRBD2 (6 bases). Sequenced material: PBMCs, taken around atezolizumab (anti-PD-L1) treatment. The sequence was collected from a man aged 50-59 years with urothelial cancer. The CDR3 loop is CASSLGEAGWRNEQFF. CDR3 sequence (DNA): TGTGCCAGCAGCTTAGGTGAGGCGGGATGGAGGAATGAGCAGTTCTTC.